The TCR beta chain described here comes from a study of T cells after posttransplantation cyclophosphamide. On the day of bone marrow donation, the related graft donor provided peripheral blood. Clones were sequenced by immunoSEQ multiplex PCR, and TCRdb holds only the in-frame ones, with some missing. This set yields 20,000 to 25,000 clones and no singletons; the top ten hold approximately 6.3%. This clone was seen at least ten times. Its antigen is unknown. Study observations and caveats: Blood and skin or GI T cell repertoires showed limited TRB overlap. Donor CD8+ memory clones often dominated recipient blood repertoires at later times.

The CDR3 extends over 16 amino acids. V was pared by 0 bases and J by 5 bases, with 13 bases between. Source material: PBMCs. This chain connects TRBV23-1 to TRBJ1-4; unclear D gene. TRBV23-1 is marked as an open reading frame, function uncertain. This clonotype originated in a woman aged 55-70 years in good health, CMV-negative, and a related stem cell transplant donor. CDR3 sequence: CASSQSSSRGNEKLFF. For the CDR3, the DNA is TGCGCCAGCAGTCAATCGAGTTCTCGAGGGAATGAAAAACTGTTTTTT.